This T cell receptor (beta chain) was recorded in a study of T cell repertoires in cytomegalovirus infection. The CDR3 totals 15 residues. The germline V gene encodes CDR1 MNHEY and CDR2 SVGEGT. V was clipped by 8 bases and J by 5 bases; unmatched bases: 12. Comments on this clonotype: Its antigen is still unknown.

MiXCR, run by TCRdb on the reads, gives a single entry per CDR3 protein. The table shows roughly 860,000 distinct CDR3 sequences, with 32% occurring only once. This chain uses TRBV6-2 or TRBV6-3 with TRBJ1-5; 7 nucleotides match TRBD1. This specimen consisted of cultured CD8+ T cells from PBMCs, obtained from culture after CMV antigen stimulation. This TCR was sampled from a human donor in good health (CMV status not recorded). Some clones in this sample may be carry-over from other donors' samples. The CDR3 protein is CASWGRQGAYQPQHF. As DNA, the CDR3 is TGTGCCAGCTGGGGAAGACAGGGAGCCTATCAGCCCCAGCATTTT.